This T cell receptor (beta chain) was sequenced in a study of CD8+CD57+ T cells in acquired aplastic anemia. Study at large: The sorted CD4+ and CD8+ cells yielded an average approximately 3.2 ug of DNA.

CDR1 SNHLY and CDR2 FYNNEI come from the germline V gene. J gave up 4 bases and V 6 bases, and 8 bases lay outside the gene matches. The CDR3 loop spans 15 amino acids. In regard to this clonotype: What it recognizes is unknown.

Study results and caveats: Overlapping CD8+ CDR3 repertoires of patients and controls contained roughly 27 shared sequences.

Genomic DNA was employed as the template in profiling TCR beta VDJ and CDR3. TCRdb fed the reads into MiXCR, producing one record per CDR3 protein. This sample carries approximately 270,000 distinct CDR3 sequences, approximately 56% of them seen once, and the ten largest clones take 8%. The sequence came from a human donor with severe aplastic anemia or a healthy control (not recorded which). The chain is built from TRBV2 and TRBJ2-5; 10 nucleotides agree with TRBD1. The sequenced material came from sorted CD4+, CD8+, or CD8+CD57+ T cells (not recorded which) from PBMCs. The CDR3 nucleotides read TGTGCCAGCAGGGGTGACAGGGGGCGGTCAGAGACCCAGTACTTC. This gives the protein CASRGDRGRSETQYF.